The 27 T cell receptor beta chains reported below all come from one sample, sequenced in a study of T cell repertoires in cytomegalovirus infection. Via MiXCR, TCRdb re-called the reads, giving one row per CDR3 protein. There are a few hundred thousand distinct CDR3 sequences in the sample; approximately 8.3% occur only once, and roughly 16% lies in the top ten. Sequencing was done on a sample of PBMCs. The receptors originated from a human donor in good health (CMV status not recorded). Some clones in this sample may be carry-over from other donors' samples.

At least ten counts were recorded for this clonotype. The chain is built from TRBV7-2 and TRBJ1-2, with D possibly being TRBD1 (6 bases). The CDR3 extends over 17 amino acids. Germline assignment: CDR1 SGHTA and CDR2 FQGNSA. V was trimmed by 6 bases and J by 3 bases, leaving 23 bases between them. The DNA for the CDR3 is TGTGCCAGCAGATCCCCCACCGGCAGGGGCAAAGACTATGGCTACACCTTC. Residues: CASRSPTGRGKDYGYTF. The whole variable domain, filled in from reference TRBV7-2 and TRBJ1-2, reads GAGVSQSPSNKVTEKGKDVELRCDPISGHTALYWYRQSLGQGLEFLIYFQGNSAPDKSGLPSDRFSAERTGGSVSTLTIQRTQQEDSAVYLCASRSPTGRGKDYGYTFGSGTRLTVV.

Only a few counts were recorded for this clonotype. The CDR3 here is CSGGDRDYTF. The CDR3 region has the DNA TGCAGCGGGGGGGACAGGGACTACACCTTC. The chain couples TRBV29-1 to TRBJ1-2; 9 bases line up with TRBD1. With 7 bases clipped from V and 10 bases from J, the junction kept 4 bases outside the gene matches. The CDR3 loop spans 10 amino acids. The germline CDR1 and CDR2 sequences are SQVTM and ANQGSEA.

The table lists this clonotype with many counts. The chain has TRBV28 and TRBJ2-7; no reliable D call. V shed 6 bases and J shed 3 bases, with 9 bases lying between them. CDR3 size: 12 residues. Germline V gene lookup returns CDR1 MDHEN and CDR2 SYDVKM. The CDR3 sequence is CASRDHRYEQYF. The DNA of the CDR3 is TGTGCCAGCAGAGACCATCGCTACGAGCAGTACTTC.

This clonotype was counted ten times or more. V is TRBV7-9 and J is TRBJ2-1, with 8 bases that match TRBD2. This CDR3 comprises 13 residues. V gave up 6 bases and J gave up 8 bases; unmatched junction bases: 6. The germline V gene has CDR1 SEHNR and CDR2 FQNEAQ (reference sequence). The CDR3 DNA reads TGTGCCAGCAGGGGACTAGGACGAGATGAGCAGTTCTTC. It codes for CASRGLGRDEQFF.

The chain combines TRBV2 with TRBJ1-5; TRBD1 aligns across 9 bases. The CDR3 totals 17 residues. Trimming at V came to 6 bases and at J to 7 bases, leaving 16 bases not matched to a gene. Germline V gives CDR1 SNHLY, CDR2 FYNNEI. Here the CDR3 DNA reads TGTGCCAGCAGCCAAAGGTCGGGACAGGGTCTTGGCCAGCCCCAGCATTTT. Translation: CASSQRSGQGLGQPQHF.

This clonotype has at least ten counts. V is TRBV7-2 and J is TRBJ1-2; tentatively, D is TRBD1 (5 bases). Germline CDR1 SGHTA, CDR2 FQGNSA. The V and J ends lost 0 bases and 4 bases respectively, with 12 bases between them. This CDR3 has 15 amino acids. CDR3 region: CASSLAADTLYGYTF. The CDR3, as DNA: TGTGCCAGCAGCTTAGCGGCGGACACCCTCTATGGCTACACCTTC.

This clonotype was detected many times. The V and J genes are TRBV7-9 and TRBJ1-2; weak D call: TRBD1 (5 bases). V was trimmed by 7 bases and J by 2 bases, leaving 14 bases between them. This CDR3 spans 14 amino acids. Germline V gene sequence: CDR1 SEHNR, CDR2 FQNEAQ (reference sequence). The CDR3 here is CASTRTGENYGYTF. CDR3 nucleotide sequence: TGTGCCAGCACCCGCACGGGGGAAAACTATGGCTACACCTTC.

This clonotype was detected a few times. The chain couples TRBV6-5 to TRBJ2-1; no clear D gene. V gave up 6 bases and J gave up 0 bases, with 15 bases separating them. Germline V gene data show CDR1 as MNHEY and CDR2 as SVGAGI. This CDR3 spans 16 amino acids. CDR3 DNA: TGTGCCAGCAGCTACCCCTCCGGCAGCTCCTACAATGAGCAGTTCTTC. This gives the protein CASSYPSGSSYNEQFF.

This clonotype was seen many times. CDR3 nucleotide sequence: TGTGCCAGCAGTTTGGGCGTACCCTACGAGCAGTACTTC. This encodes CASSLGVPYEQYF. The V and J genes are TRBV7-2 and TRBJ2-7; D call uncertain. This CDR3 is built from 13 residues. V lost 6 bases, J lost 2 bases, and 11 bases lay in between. CDR1 is SGHTA, CDR2 FQGNSA, per germline. The full variable domain, completed using reference TRBV7-2 and TRBJ2-7, is GAGVSQSPSNKVTEKGKDVELRCDPISGHTALYWYRQSLGQGLEFLIYFQGNSAPDKSGLPSDRFSAERTGGSVSTLTIQRTQQEDSAVYLCASSLGVPYEQYFGPGTRLTVT.

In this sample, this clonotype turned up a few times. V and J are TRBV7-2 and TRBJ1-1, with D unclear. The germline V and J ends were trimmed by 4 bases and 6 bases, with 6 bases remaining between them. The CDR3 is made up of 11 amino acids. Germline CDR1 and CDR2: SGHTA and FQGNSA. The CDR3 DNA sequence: TGTGCCAGCAGCTGGAAGTCTGAAGCTTTCTTT. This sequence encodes CASSWKSEAFF. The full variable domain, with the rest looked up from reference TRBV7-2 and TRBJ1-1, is GAGVSQSPSNKVTEKGKDVELRCDPISGHTALYWYRQSLGQGLEFLIYFQGNSAPDKSGLPSDRFSAERTGGSVSTLTIQRTQQEDSAVYLCASSWKSEAFFGQGTRLTVV.

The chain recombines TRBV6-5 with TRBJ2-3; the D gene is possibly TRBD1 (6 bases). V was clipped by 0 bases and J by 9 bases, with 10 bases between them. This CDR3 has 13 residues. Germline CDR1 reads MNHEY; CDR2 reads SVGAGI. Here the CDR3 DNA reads TGTGCCAGCAGTTACTCTGGGGGCTCAACGCAGTATTTT. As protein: CASSYSGGSTQYF.

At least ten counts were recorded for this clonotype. The DNA for the CDR3 is TGTGCCAGCAGCCTAGGGACTAGTCAGACCGATACGCAGTATTTT. It yields the protein CASSLGTSQTDTQYF. J is TRBJ2-3 and V is TRBV6-1; TRBD2 matches 8 bases. The CDR3 runs 15 residues. CDR1 and CDR2 from the germline V gene are MNHNS and SASEGT. Trimming took 6 bases from V and 6 from J; bases not matched to a gene: 11.

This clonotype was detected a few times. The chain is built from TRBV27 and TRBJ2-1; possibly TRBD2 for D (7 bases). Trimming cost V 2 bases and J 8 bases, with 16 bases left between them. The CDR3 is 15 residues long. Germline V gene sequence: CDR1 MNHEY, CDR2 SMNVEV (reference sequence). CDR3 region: CASSLSGRGADEQFF. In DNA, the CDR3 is TGTGCCAGCAGTTTAAGTGGCCGGGGGGCCGATGAGCAGTTCTTC.

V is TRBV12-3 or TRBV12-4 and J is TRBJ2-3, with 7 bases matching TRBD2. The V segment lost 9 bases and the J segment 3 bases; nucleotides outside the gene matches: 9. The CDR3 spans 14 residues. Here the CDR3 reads CARLGTTVTDTQYF. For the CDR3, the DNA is TGTGCCAGACTTGGGACTACCGTGACAGATACGCAGTATTTT.

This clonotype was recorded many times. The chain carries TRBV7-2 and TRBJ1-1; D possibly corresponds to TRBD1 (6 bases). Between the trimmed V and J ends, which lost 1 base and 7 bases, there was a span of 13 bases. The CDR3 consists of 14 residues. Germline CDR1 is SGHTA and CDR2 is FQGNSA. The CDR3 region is CASSLGLGAGEAFF. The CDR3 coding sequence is TGTGCCAGCAGCTTAGGCTTGGGGGCAGGTGAAGCTTTCTTT.

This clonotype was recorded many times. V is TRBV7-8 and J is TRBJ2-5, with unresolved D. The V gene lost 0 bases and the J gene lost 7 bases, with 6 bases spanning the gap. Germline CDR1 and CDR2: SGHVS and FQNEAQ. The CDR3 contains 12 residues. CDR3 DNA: TGTGCCAGCAGCTTAGCCCCCCGGACCCAGTACTTC. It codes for CASSLAPRTQYF. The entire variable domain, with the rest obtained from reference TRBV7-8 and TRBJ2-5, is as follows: GAGVSQSPRYKVAKRGQDVALRCDPISGHVSLFWYQQALGQGPEFLTYFQNEAQLDKSGLPSDRFFAERPEGSVSTLKIQRTQQEDSAVYLCASSLAPRTQYFGPGTRLLVL.

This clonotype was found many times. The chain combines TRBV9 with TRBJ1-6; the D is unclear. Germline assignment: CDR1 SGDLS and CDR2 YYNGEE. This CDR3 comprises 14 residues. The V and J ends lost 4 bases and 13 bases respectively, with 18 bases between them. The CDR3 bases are TGTGCCAGCAGCTTAGGGCCCTCTATGGAGCCCCTCCACTTT. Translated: CASSLGPSMEPLHF.

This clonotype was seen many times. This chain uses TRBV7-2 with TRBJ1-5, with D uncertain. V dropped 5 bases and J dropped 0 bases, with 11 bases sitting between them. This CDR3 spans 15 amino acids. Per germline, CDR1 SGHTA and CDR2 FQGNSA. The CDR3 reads CASSKDGISNQPQHF. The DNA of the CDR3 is TGTGCCAGCAGCAAGGACGGTATTAGCAATCAGCCCCAGCATTTT.

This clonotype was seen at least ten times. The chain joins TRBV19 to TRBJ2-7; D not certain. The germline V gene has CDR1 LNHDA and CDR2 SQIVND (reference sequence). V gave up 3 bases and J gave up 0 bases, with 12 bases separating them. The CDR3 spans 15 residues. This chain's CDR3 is CASSISPGFSYEQYF. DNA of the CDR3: TGTGCCAGTAGTATCAGCCCGGGTTTCTCCTACGAGCAGTACTTC.

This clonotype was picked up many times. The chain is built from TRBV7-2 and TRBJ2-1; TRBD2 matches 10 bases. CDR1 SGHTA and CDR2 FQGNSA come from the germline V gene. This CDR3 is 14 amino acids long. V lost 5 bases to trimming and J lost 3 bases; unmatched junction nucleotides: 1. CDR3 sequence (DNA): TGTGCCAGCAGCCGGACTAGCGGCTACAATGAGCAGTTCTTC. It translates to CASSRTSGYNEQFF.

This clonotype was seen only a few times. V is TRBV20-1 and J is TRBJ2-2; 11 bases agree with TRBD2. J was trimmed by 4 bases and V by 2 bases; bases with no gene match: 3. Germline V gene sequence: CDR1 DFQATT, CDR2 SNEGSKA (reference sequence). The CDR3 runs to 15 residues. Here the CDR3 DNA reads TGCAGTGCTAGACCGCTAGCGGGAGGCACCGGGGAGCTGTTTTTT. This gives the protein CSARPLAGGTGELFF.

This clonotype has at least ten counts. CDR3 region: CASSATGGPDTQYF. CDR3 DNA sequence: TGTGCCAGCAGTGCGACCGGGGGCCCAGATACGCAGTATTTT. V usage is TRBV28 and J usage is TRBJ2-3; D possibly matches TRBD1 or TRBD2 (6 bases each). The CDR3 length is 14 residues. In germline, CDR1 is MDHEN, CDR2 SYDVKM. V lost 5 bases to trimming and J lost 4 bases, with 13 bases between them.

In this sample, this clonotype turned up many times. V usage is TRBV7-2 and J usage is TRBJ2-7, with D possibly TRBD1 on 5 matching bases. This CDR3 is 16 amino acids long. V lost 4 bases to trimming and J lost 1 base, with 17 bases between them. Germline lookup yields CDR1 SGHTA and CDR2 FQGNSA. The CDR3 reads CASSSLGRRTSYEQYF. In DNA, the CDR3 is TGTGCCAGCAGCTCCCTAGGTCGTCGGACATCCTACGAGCAGTACTTC.

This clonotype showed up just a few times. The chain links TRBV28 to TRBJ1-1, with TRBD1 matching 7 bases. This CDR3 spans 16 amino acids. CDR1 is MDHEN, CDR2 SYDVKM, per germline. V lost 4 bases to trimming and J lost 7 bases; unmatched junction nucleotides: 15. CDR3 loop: CASSSRTSTGALEAFF. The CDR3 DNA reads TGTGCCAGCAGTTCACGAACCTCAACAGGGGCACTTGAAGCTTTCTTT.

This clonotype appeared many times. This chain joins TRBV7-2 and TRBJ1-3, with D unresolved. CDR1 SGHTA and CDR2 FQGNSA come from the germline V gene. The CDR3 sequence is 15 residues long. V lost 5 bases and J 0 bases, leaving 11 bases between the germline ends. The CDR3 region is CASSLGRSSGNTIYF. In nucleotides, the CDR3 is TGTGCCAGCAGCCTTGGACGAAGCTCTGGAAACACCATATATTTT.

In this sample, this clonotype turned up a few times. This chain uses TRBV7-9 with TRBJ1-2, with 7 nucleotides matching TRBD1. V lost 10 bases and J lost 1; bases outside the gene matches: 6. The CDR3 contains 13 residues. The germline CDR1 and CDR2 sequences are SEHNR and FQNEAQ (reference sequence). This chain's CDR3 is CATGTDYNYGYTF. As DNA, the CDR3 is TGTGCCACCGGGACAGACTATAACTATGGCTACACCTTC.

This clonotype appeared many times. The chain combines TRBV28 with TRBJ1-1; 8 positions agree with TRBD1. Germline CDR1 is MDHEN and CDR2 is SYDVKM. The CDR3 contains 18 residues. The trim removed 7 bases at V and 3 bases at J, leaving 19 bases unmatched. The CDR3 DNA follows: TGTGCCAGCACCTGGTCTGAAAGGACAGGGCGAATCGACACTGAAGCTTTCTTT. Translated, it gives CASTWSERTGRIDTEAFF.